Below, one TCR beta chain is given with its context. What antigen it recognizes has not been identified. Within one base of it there is no much larger clone, and no base qualities were kept. CDR1 SGHRS and CDR2 YFSETQ were looked up in the germline V gene. The CDR3 holds 14 amino acids from the cysteine to the phenylalanine. Only the CDR3 DNA is retained, 42 bases long and in frame from the first base. V is reduced by 1 base and J by 3 bases, leaving a spacing of 10 bases between them. Sequencing was carried out with an Illumina NovaSeq 6000. Using 5'RACE with constant-segment primers, TCRalpha and TCRbeta cDNA libraries were constructed, with sample barcodes and unique molecular identifiers added in the process. RNA was extracted from every sample with Trizol reagent. The libraries were amplified in two PCR steps, and the second step added a second sample barcode and Illumina TruSeq adapters. The libraries were sequenced on an Illumina NovaSeq using 2 x 150 bp paired-end reads. In the paper's pipeline: Reads were demultiplexed and collapsed into UMI-guided consensus sequences with migec v1.2.7. Using mixcr v2.1.11, the UMI consensuses were aligned to TRA and TRB V and J templates and assembled into clonotypes. Clonotypes were classified as expanded or contracted when called significant by both edgeR and NoisET, with noise models trained on biological replicates. For edgeR calls, the cutoffs were a false discovery rate-adjusted p below 0.01 and a log2 fold-change threshold of 1. PCA with hierarchical clustering of max-normalized trajectories of the 1000 most abundant clonotypes was used as exploratory dynamics analysis. Separately sequenced CD4+ and CD8+ repertoires were used to assign the CD4 or CD8 phenotype of responding clones. The public reads were reanalyzed by TCRdb: fastp trimming at Q25, MiXCR alignment, in-frame beta chains only. Entries are consolidated by CDR3 protein sequence, retaining the most common genes and DNA. None of the V and J calls come from the authors' own analysis; TCRdb made them. The sample table records 410,000 or so distinct CDR3 sequences; around a quarter of these occur just once. Over 10% of the sample is held by the ten biggest clonotypes.

This record belongs to a study of T-cell memory formation after mild COVID-19 (dated by TCRdb to the early 2020s). Broadly, across the study: TCR sequence clusters from the two donors were found to be largely donor specific. In a couple of donors, T-cell clones that expanded and contracted after mild COVID-19 were followed by sequencing TCRalpha and TCRbeta repertoires longitudinally. Two young, previously healthy adult volunteers made up the cohort, one male and one female.

PBMCs were isolated by Ficoll-Paque density gradient centrifugation. Overall results and qualifications from the work: Only a couple of mild cases were covered in the study, and larger cohorts including severe cases with pre-infection samples were considered necessary. Contracting CD4+ clones were found mainly in CM and EM memory subsets, while CD8+ clones were enriched in EMRA. Clones contracting from day 15 to 85 had balanced CD4/CD8 phenotypes, while a second wave expanding from day 15 to 37 was biased towards CD4+. Some responding clones were detected in pre-infection memory, which suggested that pre-existing cross-reactive memory T cells had joined the SARS-CoV-2 response. The second-wave clones that peaked on day 37 were not confirmed to be SARS-CoV-2 specific.

Recombination joined TRBV5-1 with TRBJ1-1, with TRBD1 as a weak D call on 5 bases. The sample was PBMCs or a T cell subset sorted from them (not recorded which). This sequence originates from an adult woman who had mild COVID-19 (a few samples of this study predate the infection). The sample titles of this study are shuffled in the database, so cell type and time point are left out; the donor was told from shared clones. The CDR3 in this case is CASSLTVGDTEAFF. The sequence in DNA is TGCGCCAGCAGCTTGACGGTGGGGGACACTGAAGCTTTCTTT.